This T cell receptor (beta chain) stems from a study of T cell responses to AZD1222 COVID-19 vaccine. Study-wide context: Second doses that came at about 4 or about 12 weeks were put together. Regarding the study as a whole: Donors were mostly white British, more females; clonal diversity possibly underestimated. After two AZD1222 doses, spike-specific TCR breadth and depth rose versus day 0. Variant regions that are unmutated are reportedly the target of nearly half of spike-specific TCRs.

Germline V gene data show CDR1 as SQVTM and CDR2 as ANQGSEA. This CDR3 comprises 13 residues. V gave up 3 bases and J gave up 1 base, with 9 bases separating them. Measured with immunoSEQ multiplex PCR; TCRdb has only the in-frame clones, and not every one. Of roughly 120,000 clones in the sample, approximately 85% are singletons; the top ten hold 6.2%. Points on this clone: Its antigen is not identified.

This sequence was found in an adult in good health. The sequencing used peripheral blood, collected on day 0 of AZD1222 vaccination. The chain joins TRBV29-1 to TRBJ1-1, with unresolved D. The CDR3 DNA reads as TGCAGCGTTGAGGAACAGCCGAACACTGAAGCTTTCTTT. It is translated as CSVEEQPNTEAFF. Full variable domain (outside the CDR3, taken from reference TRBV29-1 and TRBJ1-1): SAVISQKPSRDICQRGTSLTIQCQVDSQVTMMFWYRQQPGQSLTLIATANQGSEATYESGFVIDKFPISRPNLTFSTLTVSNMSPEDSSIYLCSVEEQPNTEAFFGQGTRLTVV.